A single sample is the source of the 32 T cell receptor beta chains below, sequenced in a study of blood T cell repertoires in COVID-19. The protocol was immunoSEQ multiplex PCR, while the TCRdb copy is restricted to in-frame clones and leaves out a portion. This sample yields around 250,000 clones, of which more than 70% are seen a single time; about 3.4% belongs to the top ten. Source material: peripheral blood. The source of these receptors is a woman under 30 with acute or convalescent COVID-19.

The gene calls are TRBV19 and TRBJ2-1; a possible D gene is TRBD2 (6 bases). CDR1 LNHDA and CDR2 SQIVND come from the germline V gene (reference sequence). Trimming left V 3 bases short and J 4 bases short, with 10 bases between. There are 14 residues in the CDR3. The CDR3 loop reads CASSIAGNYNEQFF. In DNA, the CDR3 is TGTGCCAGTAGTATCGCGGGAAATTACAATGAGCAGTTCTTC.

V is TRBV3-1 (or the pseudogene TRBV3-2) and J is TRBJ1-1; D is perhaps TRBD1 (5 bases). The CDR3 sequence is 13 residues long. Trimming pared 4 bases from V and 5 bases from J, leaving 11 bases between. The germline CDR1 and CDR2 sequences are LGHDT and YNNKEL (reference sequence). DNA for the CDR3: TGTGCCAGCAGCCCCCGGGGGGGAACTGAAGCTTTCTTT. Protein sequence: CASSPRGGTEAFF.

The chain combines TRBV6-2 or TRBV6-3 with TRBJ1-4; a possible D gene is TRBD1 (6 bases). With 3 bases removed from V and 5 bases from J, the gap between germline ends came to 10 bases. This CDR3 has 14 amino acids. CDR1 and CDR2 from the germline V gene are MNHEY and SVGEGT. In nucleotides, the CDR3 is TGTGCCAGCAGTTATGGACAGCTAAATGAAAAACTGTTTTTT. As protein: CASSYGQLNEKLFF.

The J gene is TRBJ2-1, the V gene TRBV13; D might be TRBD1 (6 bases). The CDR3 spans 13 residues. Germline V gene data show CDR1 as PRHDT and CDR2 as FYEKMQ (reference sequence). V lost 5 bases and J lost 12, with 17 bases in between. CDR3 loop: CASSSSVGDTQFF. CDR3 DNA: TGTGCCAGCAGCAGTTCGGTGGGGGACACGCAGTTCTTC. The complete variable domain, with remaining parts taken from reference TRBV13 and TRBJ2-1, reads AAGVIQSPRHLIKEKRETATLKCYPIPRHDTVYWYQQGPGQDPQFLISFYEKMQSDKGSIPDRFSAQQFSDYHSELNMSSLELGDSALYFCASSSSVGDTQFFGPGTRLTVL.

The CDR3 protein is CASSIGGGYEQYF. CDR3 DNA sequence: TGTGCCAGCAGTATAGGGGGGGGCTACGAGCAGTACTTC. The chain uses TRBV25-1 and TRBJ2-7; tentatively, D is TRBD2 (7 bases). From germline, CDR1 is MGHDK and CDR2 SYGVNS. V was pared by 5 bases and J by 3 bases, with 11 bases between. The CDR3 consists of 13 residues.

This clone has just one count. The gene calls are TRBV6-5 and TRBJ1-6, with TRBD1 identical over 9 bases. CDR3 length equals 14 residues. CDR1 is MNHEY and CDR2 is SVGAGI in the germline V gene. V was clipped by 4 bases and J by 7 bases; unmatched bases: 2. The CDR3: CASSSQGANSPLHF. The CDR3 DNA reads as TGTGCCAGCAGTTCACAGGGGGCGAATTCACCCCTCCACTTT.

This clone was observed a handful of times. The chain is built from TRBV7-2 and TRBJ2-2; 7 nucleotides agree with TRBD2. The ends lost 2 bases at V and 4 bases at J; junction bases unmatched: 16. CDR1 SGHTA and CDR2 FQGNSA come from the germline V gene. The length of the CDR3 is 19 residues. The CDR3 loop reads CASSLNLGGGPGGTGELFF. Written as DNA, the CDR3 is TGTGCCAGCAGCTTAAATCTTGGGGGAGGGCCGGGTGGCACCGGGGAGCTGTTTTTT.

CDR3 sequence: CASSLLFYNSPLHF. The CDR3 bases are TGTGCCAGCAGTTTACTCTTCTATAATTCACCCCTCCACTTT. This chain uses TRBV27 with TRBJ1-6; D gene unclear. The ends were cut back, 2 bases at V and 3 bases at J, with 5 bases in the middle. The length of the CDR3 is 14 residues. Germline V gene lookup returns CDR1 MNHEY and CDR2 SMNVEV (reference sequence).

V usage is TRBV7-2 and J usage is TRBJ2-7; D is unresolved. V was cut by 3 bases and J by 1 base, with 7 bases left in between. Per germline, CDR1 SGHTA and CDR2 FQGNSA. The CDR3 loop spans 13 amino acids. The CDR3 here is CASSFQVSYEQYF. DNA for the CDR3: TGTGCCAGCAGCTTTCAGGTTTCCTACGAGCAGTACTTC.

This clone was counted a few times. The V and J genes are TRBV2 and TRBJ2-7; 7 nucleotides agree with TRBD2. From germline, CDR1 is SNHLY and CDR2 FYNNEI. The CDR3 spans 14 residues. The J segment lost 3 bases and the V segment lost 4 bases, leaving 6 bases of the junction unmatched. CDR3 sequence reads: CASSGRTRNYEQYF. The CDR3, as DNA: TGTGCCAGCAGTGGTCGGACTAGAAACTACGAGCAGTACTTC. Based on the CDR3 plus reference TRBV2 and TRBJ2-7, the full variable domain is EPEVTQTPSHQVTQMGQEVILRCVPISNHLYFYWYRQILGQKVEFLVSFYNNEISEKSEIFDDQFSVERPDGSNFTLKIRSTKLEDSAMYFCASSGRTRNYEQYFGPGTRLTVT.

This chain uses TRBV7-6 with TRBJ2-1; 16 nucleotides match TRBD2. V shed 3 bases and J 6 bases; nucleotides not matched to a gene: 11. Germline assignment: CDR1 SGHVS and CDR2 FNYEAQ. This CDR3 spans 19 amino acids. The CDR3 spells CASSFLLGLAGGPSNEQFF. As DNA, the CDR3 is TGTGCCAGCAGCTTTTTGTTGGGACTAGCGGGAGGGCCGAGCAATGAGCAGTTCTTC.

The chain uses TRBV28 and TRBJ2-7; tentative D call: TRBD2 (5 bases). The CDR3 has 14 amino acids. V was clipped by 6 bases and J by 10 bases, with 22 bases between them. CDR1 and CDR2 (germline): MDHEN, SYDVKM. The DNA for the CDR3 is TGTGCCAGCAGCCCCGCGAGGGAACTAAGTCCCCAGTACTTC. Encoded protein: CASSPARELSPQYF.

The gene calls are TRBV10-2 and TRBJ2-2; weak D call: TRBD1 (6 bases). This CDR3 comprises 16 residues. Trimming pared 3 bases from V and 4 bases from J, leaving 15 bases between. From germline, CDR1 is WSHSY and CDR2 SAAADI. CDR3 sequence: CASSDGKGVSTGELFF. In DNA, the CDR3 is TGCGCCAGCAGTGATGGGAAGGGGGTATCCACCGGGGAGCTGTTTTTT.

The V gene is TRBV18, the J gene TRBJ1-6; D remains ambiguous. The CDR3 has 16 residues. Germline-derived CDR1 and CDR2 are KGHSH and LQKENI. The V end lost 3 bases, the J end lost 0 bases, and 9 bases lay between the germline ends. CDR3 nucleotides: TGTGCCAGCTCACCGATGGAGAGCTCCTATAATTCACCCCTCCACTTT. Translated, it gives CASSPMESSYNSPLHF. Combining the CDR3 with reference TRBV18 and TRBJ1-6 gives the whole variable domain NAGVMQNPRHLVRRRGQEARLRCSPMKGHSHVYWYRQLPEEGLKFMVYLQKENIIDESGMPKERFSAEFPKEGPSILRIQQVVRGDSAAYFCASSPMESSYNSPLHFGNGTRLTVT.

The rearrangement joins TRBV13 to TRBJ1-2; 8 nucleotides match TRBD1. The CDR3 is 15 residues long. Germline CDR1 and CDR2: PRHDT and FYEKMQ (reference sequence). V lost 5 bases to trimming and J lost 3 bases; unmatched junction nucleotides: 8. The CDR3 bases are TGTGCCAGCAGCCCGAGACAGGGGTTGGACTATGGCTACACCTTC. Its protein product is CASSPRQGLDYGYTF.

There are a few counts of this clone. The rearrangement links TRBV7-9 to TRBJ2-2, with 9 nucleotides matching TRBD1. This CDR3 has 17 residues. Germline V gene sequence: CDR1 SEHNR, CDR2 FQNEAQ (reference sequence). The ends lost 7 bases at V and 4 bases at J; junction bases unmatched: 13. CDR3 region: CASTIRPGQGITGELFF. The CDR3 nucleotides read TGTGCCAGCACCATTAGGCCCGGACAGGGGATCACCGGGGAGCTGTTTTTT.

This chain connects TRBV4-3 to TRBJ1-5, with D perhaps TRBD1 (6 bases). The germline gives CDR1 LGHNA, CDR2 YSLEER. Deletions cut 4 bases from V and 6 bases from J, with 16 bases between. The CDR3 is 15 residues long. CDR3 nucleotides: TGCGCCAGCAGCCGGGATCGCAGGGGAACTCAGCCCCAGCATTTT. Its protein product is CASSRDRRGTQPQHF.

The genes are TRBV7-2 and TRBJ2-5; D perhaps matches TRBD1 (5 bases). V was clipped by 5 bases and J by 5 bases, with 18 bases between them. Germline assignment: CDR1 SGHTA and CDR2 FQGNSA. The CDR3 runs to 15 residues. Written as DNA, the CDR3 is TGTGCCAGCAGCCTCCAGGGAAGTGAAAGGGAGACCCAGTACTTC. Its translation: CASSLQGSERETQYF.

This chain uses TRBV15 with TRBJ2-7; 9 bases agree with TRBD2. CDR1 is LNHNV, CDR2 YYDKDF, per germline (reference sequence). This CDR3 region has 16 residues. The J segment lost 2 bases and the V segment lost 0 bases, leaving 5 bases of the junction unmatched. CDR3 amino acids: CATSRDIAGAAYEQYF. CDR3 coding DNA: TGTGCCACCAGCAGAGACATAGCGGGAGCAGCCTACGAGCAGTACTTC.

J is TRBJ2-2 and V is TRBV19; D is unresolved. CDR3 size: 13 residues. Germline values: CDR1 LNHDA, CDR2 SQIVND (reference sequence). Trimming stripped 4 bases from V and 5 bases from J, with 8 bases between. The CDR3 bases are TGTGCCAGTAGTAGGTCCGGTACCGGGGAGCTGTTTTTT. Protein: CASSRSGTGELFF.

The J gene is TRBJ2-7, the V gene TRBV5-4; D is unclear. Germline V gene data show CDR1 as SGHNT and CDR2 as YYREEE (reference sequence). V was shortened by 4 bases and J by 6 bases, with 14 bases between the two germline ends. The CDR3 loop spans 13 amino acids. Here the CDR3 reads CASSPYPIGEQYF. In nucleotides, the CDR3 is TGTGCCAGCAGCCCCTACCCAATCGGCGAGCAGTACTTC. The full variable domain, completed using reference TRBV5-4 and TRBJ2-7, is ETGVTQSPTHLIKTRGQQVTLRCSSQSGHNTVSWYQQALGQGPQFIFQYYREEENGRGNFPPRFSGLQFPNYSSELNVNALELDDSALYLCASSPYPIGEQYFGPGTRLTVT.

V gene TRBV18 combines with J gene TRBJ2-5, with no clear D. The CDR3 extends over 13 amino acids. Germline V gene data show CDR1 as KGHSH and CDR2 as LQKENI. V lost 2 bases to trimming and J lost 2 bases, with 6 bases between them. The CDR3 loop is CASSPTGQETQYF. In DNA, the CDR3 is TGTGCCAGCTCACCAACCGGGCAAGAGACCCAGTACTTC.

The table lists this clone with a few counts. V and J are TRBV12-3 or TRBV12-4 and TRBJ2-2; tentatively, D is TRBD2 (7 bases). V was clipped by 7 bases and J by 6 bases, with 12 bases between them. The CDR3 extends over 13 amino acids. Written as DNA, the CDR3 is TGTGCCAGCACCTGGGGGGGCCCCGGGGAGCTGTTTTTT. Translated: CASTWGGPGELFF.

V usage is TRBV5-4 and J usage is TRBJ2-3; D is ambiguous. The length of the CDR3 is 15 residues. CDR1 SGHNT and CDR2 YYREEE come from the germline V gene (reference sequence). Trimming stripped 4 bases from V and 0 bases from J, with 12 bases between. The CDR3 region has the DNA TGTGCCAGCAGCATTATTGCGGAGAGCACAGATACGCAGTATTTT. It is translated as CASSIIAESTDTQYF. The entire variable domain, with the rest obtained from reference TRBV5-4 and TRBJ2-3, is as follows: ETGVTQSPTHLIKTRGQQVTLRCSSQSGHNTVSWYQQALGQGPQFIFQYYREEENGRGNFPPRFSGLQFPNYSSELNVNALELDDSALYLCASSIIAESTDTQYFGPGTRLTVL.

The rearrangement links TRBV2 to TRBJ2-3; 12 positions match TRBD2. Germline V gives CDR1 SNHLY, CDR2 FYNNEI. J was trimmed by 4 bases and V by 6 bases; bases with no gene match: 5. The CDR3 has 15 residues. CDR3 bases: TGTGCCAGCAGCGAGACTAGCGGGAGTGCAGATACGCAGTATTTT. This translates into CASSETSGSADTQYF.

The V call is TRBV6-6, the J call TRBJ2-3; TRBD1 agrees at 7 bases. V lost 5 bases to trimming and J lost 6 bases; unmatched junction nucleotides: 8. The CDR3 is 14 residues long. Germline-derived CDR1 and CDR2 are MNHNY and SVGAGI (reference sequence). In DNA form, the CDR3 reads TGTGCCAGCAGTCACTGGACAGGCCCCGATACGCAGTATTTT. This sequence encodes CASSHWTGPDTQYF.

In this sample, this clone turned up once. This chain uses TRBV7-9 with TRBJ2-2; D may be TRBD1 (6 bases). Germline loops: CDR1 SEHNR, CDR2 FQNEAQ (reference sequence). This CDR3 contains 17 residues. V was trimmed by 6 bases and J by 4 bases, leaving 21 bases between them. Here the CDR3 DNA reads TGTGCCAGCAGGGAGAGGTCGACAGGTAGAGGCACCGGGGAGCTGTTTTTT. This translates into CASRERSTGRGTGELFF.

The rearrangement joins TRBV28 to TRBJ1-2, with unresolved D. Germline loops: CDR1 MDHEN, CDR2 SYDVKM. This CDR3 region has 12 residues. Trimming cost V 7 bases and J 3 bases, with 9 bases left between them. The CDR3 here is CASKGVDYGYTF. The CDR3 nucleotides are TGTGCCAGCAAGGGAGTGGACTATGGCTACACCTTC.

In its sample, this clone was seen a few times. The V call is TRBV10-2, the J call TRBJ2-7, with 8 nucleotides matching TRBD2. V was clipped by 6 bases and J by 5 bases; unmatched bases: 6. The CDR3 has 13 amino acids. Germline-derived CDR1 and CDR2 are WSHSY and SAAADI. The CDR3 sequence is CASRPGLGNEQYF. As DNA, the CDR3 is TGCGCCAGCAGGCCGGGACTAGGGAACGAGCAGTACTTC.

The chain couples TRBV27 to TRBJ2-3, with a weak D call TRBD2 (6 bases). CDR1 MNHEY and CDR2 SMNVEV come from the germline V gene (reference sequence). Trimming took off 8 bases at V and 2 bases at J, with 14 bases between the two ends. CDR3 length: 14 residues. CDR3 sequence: CASAPGTDTDTQYF. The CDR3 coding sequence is TGTGCCAGCGCCCCAGGGACTGACACAGATACGCAGTATTTT.

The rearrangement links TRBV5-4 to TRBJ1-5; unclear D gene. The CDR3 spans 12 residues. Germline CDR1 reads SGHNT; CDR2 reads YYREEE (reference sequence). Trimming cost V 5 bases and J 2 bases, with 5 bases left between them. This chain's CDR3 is CASSEGNQPQHF. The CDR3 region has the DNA TGTGCCAGCAGTGAGGGCAATCAGCCCCAGCATTTT.

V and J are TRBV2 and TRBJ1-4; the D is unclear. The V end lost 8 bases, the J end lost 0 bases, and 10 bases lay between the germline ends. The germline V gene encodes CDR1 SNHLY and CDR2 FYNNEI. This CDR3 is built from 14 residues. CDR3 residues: CASRKDSTNEKLFF. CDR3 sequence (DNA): TGTGCCAGCCGTAAAGACTCAACTAATGAAAAACTGTTTTTT.